These 7 T cell receptor beta chains were sequenced from one sample in a study of regulatory and conventional T cells in RAG deficiency. The assay was immunoSEQ multiplex PCR, and TCRdb's table has in-frame clones only and misses some. Here the sample spans just over 30,000 clones, roughly 96% being singletons. Blood CD4+ CD25-low CD127-high conventional T cells supplied the genomic DNA template. These data also featured in a second study, about regulatory T cells. That source reports: The PCR used 52 TRBV and 13 TRBJ primers.

The sample taken for sequencing was CD25- CD4+ T cells sorted from blood. Every receptor here comes from a human donor in good health.

The chain combines TRBV28 with TRBJ2-7, with 9 bases identical to TRBD1. This CDR3 is 16 amino acids long. CDR1 and CDR2 (germline): MDHEN, SYDVKM. After removal of 0 bases from V and 4 bases from J, the junction contained 7 bases not matched to a gene. This CDR3 is CASSLWGTGGSYEQYF. CDR3 DNA sequence: TGTGCCAGCAGTTTATGGGGAACAGGGGGCTCTTACGAGCAGTACTTC.

V gene TRBV10-1 combines with J gene TRBJ2-1; the D gene is possibly TRBD2 (6 bases). V was shortened by 2 bases and J by 1 base, with 6 bases between the two germline ends. Germline lookup yields CDR1 WNHNN and CDR2 SYGVQD (reference sequence). The CDR3 consists of 14 residues. The CDR3 DNA reads TGCGCCAGCAGTGAGGGGGGGTCCTACAATGAGCAGTTCTTC. Protein: CASSEGGSYNEQFF.

The CDR3 spells CATSRYIGTSGSHEQFF. The CDR3 nucleotides are TGTGCCACCAGCAGATATATCGGGACTAGCGGGAGCCATGAGCAGTTCTTC. The chain has TRBV15 and TRBJ2-1, with 14 positions matching TRBD2. CDR1 and CDR2 (germline): LNHNV, YYDKDF (reference sequence). Trimming cost V 2 bases and J 8 bases; bases outside gene matches: 8. CDR3 length equals 17 residues.

This chain joins TRBV2 and TRBJ2-1; TRBD2 might be the D (6 bases). Germline V gene data show CDR1 as SNHLY and CDR2 as FYNNEI. The V gene lost 2 bases and the J gene lost 6 bases, with 11 bases spanning the gap. The CDR3 is made up of 14 amino acids. This chain's CDR3 is CASSESRLVNEQFF. The CDR3, as DNA: TGTGCCAGCAGTGAATCCCGACTAGTCAATGAGCAGTTCTTC.

This chain links TRBV10-1 with TRBJ2-6; D is possibly TRBD1 (5 bases). V was pared by 10 bases and J by 0 bases, with 13 bases between. Germline V gene lookup returns CDR1 WNHNN and CDR2 SYGVQD (reference sequence). The CDR3 has 15 residues. CDR3 loop: CATSRQSSGANVLTF. In DNA form, the CDR3 reads TGCGCCACCTCAAGACAGAGCTCTGGGGCCAACGTCCTGACTTTC.

J is TRBJ2-3 and V is TRBV27; D may be TRBD2 (6 bases). V lost 5 bases to trimming and J lost 6 bases, with 21 bases between them. CDR3 length: 16 amino acids. The V gene's germline CDR1 is MNHEY and CDR2 SMNVEV (reference sequence). The CDR3 is CASSPAASAKRDTQYF. The CDR3, as DNA: TGTGCCAGCAGTCCGGCAGCTAGCGCGAAACGCGATACGCAGTATTTT.

J is TRBJ2-2 and V is TRBV12-5; TRBD1 agrees at 7 bases. Germline trimming cut 1 base from V and 5 bases from J; bases unmatched to any gene: 1. The CDR3 has 14 amino acids. CDR1 and CDR2 (germline): LGHNT, FRNRAP. The CDR3 reads CASGLAGGTGELFF. CDR3 in DNA: TGTGCTAGTGGTTTGGCAGGGGGAACCGGGGAGCTGTTTTTT.